This TCR beta chain was sequenced in a study of cytomegalovirus exposure and HLA in healthy donors. Use of 60 Vbeta and 13 Jbeta primers characterized the PCR. The protocol was immunoSEQ multiplex PCR, while the TCRdb copy is restricted to in-frame clones and leaves out a portion. Of roughly 130,000 clones in the sample, 80% were seen once. The CDR3 totals 14 residues. Germline V lookup: CDR1 GTSNPN, CDR2 SVGIG (reference sequence). J was trimmed by 4 bases and V by 5 bases; bases with no gene match: 9. Overall study results and limits: Researchers reported in a later analysis that common viral pathogens appeared linked to several top clusters. HLA alleles were associated with some 16,000 TCR beta sequences in a later analysis at 0.05 false discovery rate.

In this sample, this clone turned up a few times. What it binds is unknown. The sample comprised PBMCs. This TCR came from a man between 35 and 55 years old in good health and CMV-seronegative. This chain links TRBV30 with TRBJ2-5, with 8 bases lining up with TRBD2. CDR3 bases: TGTGCCTGGGGGGGGAGCGGGAGCTTAGAGACCCAGTACTTC. This gives the protein CAWGGSGSLETQYF.